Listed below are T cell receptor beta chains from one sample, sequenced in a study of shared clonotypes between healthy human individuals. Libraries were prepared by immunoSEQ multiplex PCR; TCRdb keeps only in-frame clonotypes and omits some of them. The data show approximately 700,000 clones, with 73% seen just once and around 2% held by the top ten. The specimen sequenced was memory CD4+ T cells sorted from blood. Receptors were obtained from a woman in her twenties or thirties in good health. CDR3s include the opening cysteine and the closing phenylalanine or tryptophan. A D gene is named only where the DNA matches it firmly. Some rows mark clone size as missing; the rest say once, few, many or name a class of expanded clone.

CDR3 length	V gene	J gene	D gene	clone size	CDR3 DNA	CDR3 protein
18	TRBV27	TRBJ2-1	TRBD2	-	TGTGCCAGCCCGGGGAGACTAGCGGAACCCAACTCCTACAATGAGCAGTTCTTC	CASPGRLAEPNSYNEQFF
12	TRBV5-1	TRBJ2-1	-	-	TGCGCCAGCAGCTTAAGGGGAGGTGAGCAGTTCTTC	CASSLRGGEQFF
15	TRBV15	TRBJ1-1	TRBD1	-	TGTGCCACCCGAGGTGGGGACAGCAAGAACACTGAAGCTTTCTTT	CATRGGDSKNTEAFF
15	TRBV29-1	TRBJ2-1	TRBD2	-	TGCAGCGTTGAGTTGCAGGCGGGAGTCGGGAATGAGCAGTTCTTC	CSVELQAGVGNEQFF
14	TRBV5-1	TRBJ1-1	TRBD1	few	TGCGCCAGCAAACAGGGGGATCGGAACACTGAAGCTTTCTTT	CASKQGDRNTEAFF
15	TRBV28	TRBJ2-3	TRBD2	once	TGTGCCAGCAGCACGACTAGCGGGAGTGCAGATACGCAGTATTTT	CASSTTSGSADTQYF
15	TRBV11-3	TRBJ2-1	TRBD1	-	TGTGCCAGCAGCCCCGGACAGGGCCAAGGCTCTGAGCAGTTCTTC	CASSPGQGQGSEQFF
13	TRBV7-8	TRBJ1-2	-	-	TGTGCCAGCAGCTTATTAAACAGCGGTGGCTACACCTTC	CASSLLNSGGYTF
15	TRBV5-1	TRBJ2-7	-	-	TGCGCCAGCAGCCCCCTCTTCGGGGGAAAATACGAGCAGTACTTC	CASSPLFGGKYEQYF
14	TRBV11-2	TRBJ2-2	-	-	TGTGCCAGCAGCTCGACCCGAGGGGGCGGGGAGCTGTTTTTT	CASSSTRGGGELFF
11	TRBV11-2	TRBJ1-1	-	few	TGTGCCAGCAGCCCGGGGAGGGAAGCTTTCTTT	CASSPGREAFF
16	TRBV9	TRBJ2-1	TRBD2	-	TGTGCCAGCAGCGCAGTTCGGACTAGCGGTTACAATGAGCAGTTCTTC	CASSAVRTSGYNEQFF
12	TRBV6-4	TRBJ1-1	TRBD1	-	TGTGCCAACATCGACAGGGACACTGAAGCTTTCTTT	CANIDRDTEAFF
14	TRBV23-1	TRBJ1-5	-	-	TGCGCCACAATAACGGACATCCTAGGCGGTCAGCCGCATTTT	CATITDILGGQPHF
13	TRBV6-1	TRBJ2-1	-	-	TGTGCCAGCAGTATCGACGAGGGCATACGGCAGTTCTTC	CASSIDEGIRQFF
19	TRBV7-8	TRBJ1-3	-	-	TGTGCCAGCAGCTTAAGGGAAATGGAGGGACGGTACTCTGGAAACACCATATATTTT	CASSLREMEGRYSGNTIYF
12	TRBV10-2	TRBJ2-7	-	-	TGCGCCAGCAGTCCGACTAGTTACGAGCAGTACTTC	CASSPTSYEQYF
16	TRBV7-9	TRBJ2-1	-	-	TGTGCCAGCAGCAGCACCGAAATGAGCTCCTACAATGAGCAGTTCTTC	CASSSTEMSSYNEQFF